A single sample is the source of the 12 T cell receptor beta chains below, sequenced in a study of blood T cell repertoires in COVID-19. Assay used: immunoSEQ multiplex PCR; TCRdb lists only in-frame clones, some missing. The table lists 130,000 to 150,000 clones, roughly 85% of them singletons. The sequenced material came from peripheral blood. The receptor source for this set is a human donor with acute or convalescent COVID-19. The donor label of this sample is uncertain.

The rearrangement links TRBV5-4 to TRBJ1-4, with D possibly TRBD1 on 5 matching bases. V lost 4 bases and J 9 bases, leaving 16 bases between the germline ends. CDR3 length equals 14 residues. The germline V gene has CDR1 SGHNT and CDR2 YYREEE (reference sequence). The CDR3 sequence: CASSPDSLMKKLFF. CDR3 DNA sequence: TGTGCCAGCAGCCCAGACAGCCTAATGAAAAAACTGTTTTTT.

The rearrangement joins TRBV6-5 to TRBJ2-7; 7 nucleotides match TRBD1. CDR3 size: 15 residues. The V gene end was trimmed by 5 bases and the J gene end by 1 base; junction bases not matched to a gene: 8. CDR1 and CDR2 from the germline V gene are MNHEY and SVGAGI. CDR3: CASSPRSRGSYEQYV. The CDR3 DNA is TGTGCCAGCAGTCCCCGATCCAGGGGGTCCTACGAGCAGTACGTC.

The chain combines TRBV5-1 with TRBJ1-3, with D tentatively TRBD1 (5 bases). CDR3 length: 15 residues. Trimming took off 0 bases at V and 2 bases at J, with 9 bases between the two ends. Germline V gene data show CDR1 as SGHRS and CDR2 as YFSETQ. CDR3 sequence: CASSLVGATGNTIYF. In DNA, the CDR3 is TGCGCCAGCAGCTTGGTAGGGGCCACTGGAAACACCATATATTTT.

The gene calls are TRBV7-8 and TRBJ2-1; TRBD1 is a possible D gene (6 bases). V dropped 1 base and J dropped 8 bases, with 12 bases sitting between them. The CDR3 has 14 amino acids. CDR1 is SGHVS and CDR2 is FQNEAQ in the germline V gene. In DNA form, the CDR3 reads TGTGCCAGCAGCTTAGGGGGCCACAGGGATGAGCAGTTCTTC. Amino acids: CASSLGGHRDEQFF. The full variable domain, its missing parts supplied by reference TRBV7-8 and TRBJ2-1, is GAGVSQSPRYKVAKRGQDVALRCDPISGHVSLFWYQQALGQGPEFLTYFQNEAQLDKSGLPSDRFFAERPEGSVSTLKIQRTQQEDSAVYLCASSLGGHRDEQFFGPGTRLTVL.

The V call is TRBV10-3, the J call TRBJ1-1; D is perhaps TRBD1 (5 bases). The CDR3 contains 14 residues. V lost 6 bases and J lost 0, with 11 bases in between. The germline CDR1 and CDR2 sequences are ENHRY and SYGVKD. The CDR3 here is CAIRRTFMNTEAFF. Here the CDR3 DNA reads TGTGCCATCAGGAGGACATTTATGAACACTGAAGCTTTCTTT.

V usage is TRBV6-6 and J usage is TRBJ1-5; 7 bases fit TRBD1. V trimming: 8 bases; J trimming: 6 bases; junction bases outside the gene matches: 16. This CDR3 spans 16 amino acids. Germline values: CDR1 MNHNY, CDR2 SVGAGI (reference sequence). DNA for the CDR3: TGTGCCAGCTCCCAAAAGGTCCAGGGGGGCTCTCAGCCCCAGCATTTT. Translating it yields CASSQKVQGGSQPQHF.

J is TRBJ2-5 and V is TRBV6-8, with 11 bases that match TRBD2. This CDR3 contains 15 residues. Trimming took 6 bases from V and 1 from J; bases not matched to a gene: 4. Germline CDR1 is MNHGY and CDR2 is SAAAGT. DNA for the CDR3: TGTGCCAGCAGCCCGACTAGCGGGGCCCAAGAGACCCAGTACTTC. Its translation: CASSPTSGAQETQYF.

The chain links TRBV7-2 to TRBJ1-2; a possible D gene is TRBD1 (5 bases). Germline V gene sequence: CDR1 SGHTA, CDR2 FQGNSA. Trimming cost V 4 bases and J 8 bases, with 20 bases left between them. The CDR3 is 15 amino acids. The CDR3 is CASSSKTGDLGGYTF. The CDR3 bases are TGTGCCAGCAGCTCGAAAACAGGAGACCTCGGGGGCTACACCTTC. The full variable domain, completed using reference TRBV7-2 and TRBJ1-2, is GAGVSQSPSNKVTEKGKDVELRCDPISGHTALYWYRQSLGQGLEFLIYFQGNSAPDKSGLPSDRFSAERTGGSVSTLTIQRTQQEDSAVYLCASSSKTGDLGGYTFGSGTRLTVV.

The chain uses TRBV19 and TRBJ2-3; unclear D gene. Germline loops: CDR1 LNHDA, CDR2 SQIVND (reference sequence). Trimming took off 1 base at V and 14 bases at J, with 16 bases between the two ends. This CDR3 has 13 amino acids. CDR3 nucleotides: TGTGCCAGTAGTATAGGATTATGGCAGAATGGGTATTTT. It yields the protein CASSIGLWQNGYF.

The rearrangement links TRBV6-5 to TRBJ2-1, with 13 positions matching TRBD2. The V segment lost 3 bases and the J segment 9 bases; nucleotides outside the gene matches: 8. Germline-derived CDR1 and CDR2 are MNHEY and SVGAGI. CDR3 length equals 16 residues. The CDR3 DNA sequence: TGTGCCAGCAGTTATTACACTAGCGGGGGGGCAGGTGAGCAGTTCTTC. Residues: CASSYYTSGGAGEQFF.

Concerning this clone itself: The germline gene is not matched at one end of the junction; a read error may be the cause. The V and J genes are TRBV7-9 and TRBJ2-5, with 8 nucleotides matching TRBD2. The CDR3 contains 17 residues. In germline, CDR1 is SEHNR, CDR2 FQNEAQ (reference sequence). CDR3 amino acids: CASNLVPPGAGEKTQYF. The CDR3 DNA reads TGTGCCAGCAACTTAGTCCCACCGGGAGCGGGAGAAAAGACCCAGTACTTC.

V usage is TRBV12-3 or TRBV12-4 and J usage is TRBJ2-7, with no clear D. The V gene lost 1 base and the J gene lost 2 bases, with 6 bases spanning the gap. The CDR3 sequence is 13 residues long. CDR3 residues: CASSLDTTYEQYF. The CDR3 DNA sequence: TGTGCCAGCAGTTTAGACACGACCTACGAGCAGTACTTC.